This TCR beta chain was retrieved from a study of T-cell reconstitution after alpha-beta-depleted transplantation in children (dated by TCRdb to about 2016). Regarding the complete study: Using TCR repertoire profiling, the study followed T-cell immune reconstitution in a quantitative way in children after TCRalphabeta/CD19-depleted allogeneic hematopoietic cell transplantation.

V lost 4 bases and J lost 1 base, and the count of bases not matched to a germline gene is 12. The CDR3 contains 19 residues, cysteine and phenylalanine counted. The retained sequence is limited to the CDR3, 57 bases, with the frame set at the first base. CDR1 and CDR2 were assigned from the germline V gene as SGHRS and YFSETQ. Library generation was performed with PCR. Sequenced using an Illumina HiSeq 2500. Molecular barcoding was employed in the preparation of TCR libraries, with unique molecular identifiers being used to normalize TCRbeta repertoire quantification. The public reads were reprocessed in TCRdb via fastp at Q25 and MiXCR, keeping in-frame beta chains. CDR3 protein sequences are deduplicated, and each keeps its most common genes and DNA. Counted in this sample were about 540,000 distinct CDR3 sequences; 15% to 20% of them appeared once. Approximately 3% of the sample belongs to the ten largest clones.

This clonotype has only a few counts. It has no known antigen specificity. Base qualities are not recorded, but no much larger clone differs from it by a single base. The clonotype was recovered from a human donor who donated a stem cell graft to a child with acute lymphoblastic leukemia. Recombination joined TRBV5-1 with TRBJ2-3, with 13 central nucleotides matching TRBD2. Sequencing used PBMCs from the stem cell graft donor, obtained from the stem cell graft. The nucleotide sequence reads TGCGCCAGCAGCCCGCGCGGACTAGCGGGAGAAGTGGGCACAGATACGCAGTATTTT. It encodes CASSPRGLAGEVGTDTQYF. The variable domain in full, with residues beyond the CDR3 obtained from the reference TRBV5-1 and TRBJ2-3 genes, is KAGVTQTPRYLIKTRGQQVTLSCSPISGHRSVSWYQQTPGQGLQFLFEYFSETQRNKGNFPGRFSGRQFSNSRSEMNVSTLELGDSALYLCASSPRGLAGEVGTDTQYFGPGTRLTVL.